This T cell receptor beta chain was identified in a study of shared clonotypes between healthy human individuals. Study conclusions and caveats: Between a few donors, naive CD4 clonotypes were shared at a level of approximately 5%.

In the case of this clone: Its antigen remains unknown.

The study separated CD4+ cells into CD45RA+ naive and CD45RA-negative memory subsets. Using immunoSEQ multiplex PCR, the repertoire was profiled, and TCRdb retains in-frame clones only, with some absent. The top ten clones hold 10% of a sample with approximately 350,000 clones, less than 85% of them seen once. Trimming took 6 bases from V and 11 from J, leaving 19 bases between them. The length of the CDR3 is 13 residues. From germline, CDR1 is SNHLY and CDR2 FYNNEI. This clonotype originated in a man younger than 40 in good health. V usage is TRBV2 and J usage is TRBJ1-1; D is undetermined. Input material: memory CD4+ T cells sorted from blood. Subset in this sample: CD45RA-negative fraction. The CDR3 DNA is TGTGCCAGCAGGGGAAGAGCTCGAGGTTGGGCTTTCTTT. It specifies CASRGRARGWAFF.